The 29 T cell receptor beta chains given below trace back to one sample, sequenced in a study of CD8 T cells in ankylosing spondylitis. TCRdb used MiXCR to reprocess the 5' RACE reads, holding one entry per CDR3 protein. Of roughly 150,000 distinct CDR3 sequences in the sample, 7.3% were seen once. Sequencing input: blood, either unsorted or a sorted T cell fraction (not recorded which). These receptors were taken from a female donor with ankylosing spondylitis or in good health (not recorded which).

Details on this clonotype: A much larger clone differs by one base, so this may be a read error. The CDR3 region has the DNA TGTGCCAGCAGTTTGAAGGACAGGGAAGCTTTCTTT. Its translation is CASSLKDREAFF. The chain is built from TRBV12-3 or TRBV12-4 and TRBJ1-1, with 7 bases that match TRBD1. J gave up 8 bases and V 3 bases, and 3 bases lay outside the gene matches. The CDR3 is 12 residues long.

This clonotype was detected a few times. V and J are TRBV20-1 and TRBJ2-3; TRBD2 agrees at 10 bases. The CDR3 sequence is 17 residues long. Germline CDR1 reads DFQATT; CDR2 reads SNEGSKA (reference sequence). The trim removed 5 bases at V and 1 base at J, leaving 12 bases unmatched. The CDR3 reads CSAAPSGGAGGTDTQYF. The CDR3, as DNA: TGCAGTGCTGCTCCCAGCGGGGGGGCTGGGGGCACAGATACGCAGTATTTT.

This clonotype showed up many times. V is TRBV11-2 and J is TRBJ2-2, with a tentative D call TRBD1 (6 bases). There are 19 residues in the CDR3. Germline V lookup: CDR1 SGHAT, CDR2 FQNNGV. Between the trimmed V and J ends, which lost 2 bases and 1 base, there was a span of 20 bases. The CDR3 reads CASSLTQGSLSQNTGELFF. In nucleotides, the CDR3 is TGTGCCAGCAGCTTAACACAGGGTTCGCTCTCTCAGAACACCGGGGAGCTGTTTTTT.

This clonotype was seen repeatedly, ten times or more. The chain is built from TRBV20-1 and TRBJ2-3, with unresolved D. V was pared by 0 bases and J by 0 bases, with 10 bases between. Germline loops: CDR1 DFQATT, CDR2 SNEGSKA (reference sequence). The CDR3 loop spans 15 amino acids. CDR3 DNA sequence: TGCAGTGCTAGAGAGACACCTTCTAGCACAGATACGCAGTATTTT. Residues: CSARETPSSTDTQYF.

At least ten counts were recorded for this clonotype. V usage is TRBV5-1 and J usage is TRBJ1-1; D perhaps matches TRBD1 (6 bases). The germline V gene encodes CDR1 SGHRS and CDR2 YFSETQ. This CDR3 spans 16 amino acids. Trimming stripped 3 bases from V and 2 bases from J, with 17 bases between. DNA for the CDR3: TGCGCCAGCAGCTCGGGATCAACAGGGTTCAACACTGAAGCTTTCTTT. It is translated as CASSSGSTGFNTEAFF.

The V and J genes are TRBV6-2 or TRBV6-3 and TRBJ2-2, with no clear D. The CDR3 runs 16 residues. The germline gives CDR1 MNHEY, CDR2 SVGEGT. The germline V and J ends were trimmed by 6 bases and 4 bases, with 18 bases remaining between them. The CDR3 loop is CASSQEGRLSTGELFF. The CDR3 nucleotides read TGTGCCAGCAGCCAGGAAGGACGTTTGAGCACCGGGGAGCTGTTTTTT.

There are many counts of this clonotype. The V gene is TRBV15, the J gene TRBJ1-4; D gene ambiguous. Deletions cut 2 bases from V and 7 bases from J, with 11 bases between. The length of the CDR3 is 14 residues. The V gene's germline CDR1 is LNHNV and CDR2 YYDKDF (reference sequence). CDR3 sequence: CATSRFRGVEKLFF. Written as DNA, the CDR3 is TGTGCCACCAGCAGATTCCGCGGGGTTGAAAAACTGTTTTTT.

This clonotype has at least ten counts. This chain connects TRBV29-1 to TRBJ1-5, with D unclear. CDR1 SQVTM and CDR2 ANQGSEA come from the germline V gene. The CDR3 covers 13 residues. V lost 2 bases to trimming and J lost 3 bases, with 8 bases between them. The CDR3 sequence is CSVEQGPNQPQHF. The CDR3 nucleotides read TGCAGCGTTGAACAAGGCCCCAATCAGCCCCAGCATTTT.

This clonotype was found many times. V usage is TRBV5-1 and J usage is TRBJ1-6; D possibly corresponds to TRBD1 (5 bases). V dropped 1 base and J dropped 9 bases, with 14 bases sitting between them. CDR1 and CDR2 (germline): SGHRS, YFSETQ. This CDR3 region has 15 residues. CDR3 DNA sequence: TGCGCCAGCAGCTTGTCCGGGACGGTGACTTCACCCCTCCACTTT. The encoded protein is CASSLSGTVTSPLHF. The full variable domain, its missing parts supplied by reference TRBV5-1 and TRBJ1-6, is KAGVTQTPRYLIKTRGQQVTLSCSPISGHRSVSWYQQTPGQGLQFLFEYFSETQRNKGNFPGRFSGRQFSNSRSEMNVSTLELGDSALYLCASSLSGTVTSPLHFGNGTRLTVT.

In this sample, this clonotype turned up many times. The CDR3 DNA follows: TGCAGTGCTCCGACAGGGACTCAAGCTTTCTTT. This translates into CSAPTGTQAFF. The chain joins TRBV20-1 to TRBJ1-1, with 7 positions matching TRBD1. Germline-derived CDR1 and CDR2 are DFQATT and SNEGSKA (reference sequence). This CDR3 region has 11 residues. The ends lost 5 bases at V and 9 bases at J; junction bases unmatched: 6.

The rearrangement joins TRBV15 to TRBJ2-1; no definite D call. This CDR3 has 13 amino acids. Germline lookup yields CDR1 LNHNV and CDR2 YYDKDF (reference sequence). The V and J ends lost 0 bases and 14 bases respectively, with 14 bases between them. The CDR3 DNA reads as TGTGCCACCAGCAGAGATCTTCCGGCAGATGAGTTCTTC. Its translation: CATSRDLPADEFF.

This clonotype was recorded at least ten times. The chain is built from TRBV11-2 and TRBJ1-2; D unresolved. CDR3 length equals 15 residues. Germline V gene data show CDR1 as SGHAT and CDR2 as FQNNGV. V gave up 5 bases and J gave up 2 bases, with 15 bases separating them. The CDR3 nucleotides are TGTGCCAGCAGCCCTAGTCCAGCTCCAAACTATGGCTACACCTTC. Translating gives CASSPSPAPNYGYTF.

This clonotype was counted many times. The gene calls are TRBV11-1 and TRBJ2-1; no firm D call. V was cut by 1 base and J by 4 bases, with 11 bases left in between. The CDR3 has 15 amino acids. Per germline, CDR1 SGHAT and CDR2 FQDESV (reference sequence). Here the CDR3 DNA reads TGTGCCAGCAGCTTAGTAGACCAGGTTTACAATGAGCAGTTCTTC. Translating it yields CASSLVDQVYNEQFF.

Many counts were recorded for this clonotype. CDR3 sequence: CASSLEVSANTEAFF. The CDR3 DNA reads TGCGCCAGCAGCTTGGAGGTCAGTGCGAACACTGAAGCTTTCTTT. The chain carries TRBV5-1 and TRBJ1-1; D gene ambiguous. The CDR3 has 15 amino acids. The germline V and J ends were trimmed by 0 bases and 1 base, with 10 bases remaining between them. The germline CDR1 and CDR2 sequences are SGHRS and YFSETQ.

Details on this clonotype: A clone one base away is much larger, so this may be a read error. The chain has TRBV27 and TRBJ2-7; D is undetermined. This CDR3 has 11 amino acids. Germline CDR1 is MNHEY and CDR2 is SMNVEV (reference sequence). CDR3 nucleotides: TGTGCCAGCAGCAACTCCTACGGGCAGTACTTC. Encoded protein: CASSNSYGQYF.

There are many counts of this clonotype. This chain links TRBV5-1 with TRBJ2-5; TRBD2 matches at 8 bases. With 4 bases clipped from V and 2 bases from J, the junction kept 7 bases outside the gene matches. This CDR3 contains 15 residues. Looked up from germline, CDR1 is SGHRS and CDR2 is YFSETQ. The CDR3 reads CASSKNGGVQETQYF. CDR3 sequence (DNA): TGCGCCAGCAGCAAAAACGGGGGGGTACAAGAGACCCAGTACTTC.

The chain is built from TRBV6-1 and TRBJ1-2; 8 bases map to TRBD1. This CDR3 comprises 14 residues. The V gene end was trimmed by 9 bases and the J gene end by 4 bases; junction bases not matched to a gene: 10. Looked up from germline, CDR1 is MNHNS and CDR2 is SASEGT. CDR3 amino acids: CASKWRQGSYGYTF. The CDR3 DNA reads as TGTGCCAGTAAATGGAGACAGGGGAGCTATGGCTACACCTTC.

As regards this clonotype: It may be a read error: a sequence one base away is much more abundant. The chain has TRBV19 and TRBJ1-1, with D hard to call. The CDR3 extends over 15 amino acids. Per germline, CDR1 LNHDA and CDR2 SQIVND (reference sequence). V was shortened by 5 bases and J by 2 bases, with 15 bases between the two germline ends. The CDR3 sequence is CASSQRSQANTEAFF. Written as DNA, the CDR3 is TGTGCCAGTAGTCAGAGGTCACAAGCAAACACTGAAGCTTTCTTT.

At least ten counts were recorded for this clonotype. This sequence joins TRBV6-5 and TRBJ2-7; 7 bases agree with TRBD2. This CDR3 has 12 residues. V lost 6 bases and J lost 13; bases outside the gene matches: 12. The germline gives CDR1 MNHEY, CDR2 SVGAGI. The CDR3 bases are TGTGCCAGCAGCTCCCTAAGCGGGGATATCTACTTC. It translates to CASSSLSGDIYF.

CDR3 amino acids: CAWSGISGGENEQFF. The CDR3 nucleotides read TGTGCCTGGAGTGGTATTAGCGGGGGGGAGAATGAGCAGTTCTTC. The chain links TRBV30 to TRBJ2-1; 11 bases line up with TRBD2. V was pared by 1 base and J by 7 bases, with 6 bases of the junction left unmatched. The CDR3 loop spans 15 amino acids. Germline V gene data show CDR1 as GTSNPN and CDR2 as SVGIG (reference sequence).

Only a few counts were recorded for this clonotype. The CDR3 is CASSGIGGGYEQYF. CDR3 DNA sequence: TGTGCCAGCAGCGGGATAGGAGGGGGCTACGAGCAGTACTTC. This chain connects TRBV21-1 to TRBJ2-7; TRBD1, the table's D call, lacks a check against the DNA. TRBV21-1 is designated a pseudogene. CDR3 length: 14 residues.

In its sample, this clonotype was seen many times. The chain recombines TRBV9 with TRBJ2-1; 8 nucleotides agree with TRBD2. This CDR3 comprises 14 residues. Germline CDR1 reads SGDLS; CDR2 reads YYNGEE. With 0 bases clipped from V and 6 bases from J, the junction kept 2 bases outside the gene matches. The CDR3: CASSVESGGNEQFF. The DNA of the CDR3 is TGTGCCAGCAGCGTAGAGAGCGGGGGCAATGAGCAGTTCTTC.

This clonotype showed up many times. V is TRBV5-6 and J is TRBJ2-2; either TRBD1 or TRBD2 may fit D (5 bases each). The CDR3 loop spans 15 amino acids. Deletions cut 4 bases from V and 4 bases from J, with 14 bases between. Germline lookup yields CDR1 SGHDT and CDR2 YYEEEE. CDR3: CASSVQGVSTGELFF. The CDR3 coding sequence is TGTGCCAGCAGCGTTCAGGGAGTTAGCACCGGGGAGCTGTTTTTT.

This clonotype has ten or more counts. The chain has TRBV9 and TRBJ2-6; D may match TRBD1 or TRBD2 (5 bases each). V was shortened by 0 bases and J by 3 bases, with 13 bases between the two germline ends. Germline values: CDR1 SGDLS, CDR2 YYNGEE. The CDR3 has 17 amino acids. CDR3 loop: CASSVDEGQIGANVLTF. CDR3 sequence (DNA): TGTGCCAGCAGCGTAGATGAGGGGCAAATTGGGGCCAACGTCCTGACTTTC.

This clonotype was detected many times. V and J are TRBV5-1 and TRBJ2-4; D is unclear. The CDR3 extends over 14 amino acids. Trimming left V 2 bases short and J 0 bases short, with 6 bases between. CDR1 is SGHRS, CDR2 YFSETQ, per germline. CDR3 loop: CASSFDLAKNIQYF. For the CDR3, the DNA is TGCGCCAGCAGCTTTGATCTAGCCAAAAACATTCAGTACTTC.

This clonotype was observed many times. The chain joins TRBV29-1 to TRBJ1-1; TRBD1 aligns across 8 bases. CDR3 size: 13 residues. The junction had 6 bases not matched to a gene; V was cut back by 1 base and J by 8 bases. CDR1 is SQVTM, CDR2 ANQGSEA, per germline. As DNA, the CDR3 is TGCAGCGTTGAAGGGACAGGGAAGATAGAAGCTTTCTTT. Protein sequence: CSVEGTGKIEAFF.

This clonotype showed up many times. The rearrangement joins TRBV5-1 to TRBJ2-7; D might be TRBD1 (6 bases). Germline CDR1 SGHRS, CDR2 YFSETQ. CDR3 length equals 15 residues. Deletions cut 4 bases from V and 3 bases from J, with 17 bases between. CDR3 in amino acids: CASSLEPRGNYEQYF. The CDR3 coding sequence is TGCGCCAGCAGCCTAGAGCCCAGGGGAAACTACGAGCAGTACTTC.

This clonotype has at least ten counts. DNA for the CDR3: TGCAGTGCTAATCACAGGGGGTATGGCTACACCTTC. Amino acids: CSANHRGYGYTF. The V call is TRBV20-1, the J call TRBJ1-2, with 8 bases aligning to TRBD1. CDR1 and CDR2 from the germline V gene are DFQATT and SNEGSKA (reference sequence). The CDR3 consists of 12 residues. The junction had 3 bases not matched to a gene; V was cut back by 4 bases and J by 5 bases.

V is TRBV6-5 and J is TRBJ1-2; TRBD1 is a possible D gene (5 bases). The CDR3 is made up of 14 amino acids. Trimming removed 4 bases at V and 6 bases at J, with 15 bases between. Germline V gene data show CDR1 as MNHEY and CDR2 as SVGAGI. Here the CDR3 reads CASSWAGGLDGYTF. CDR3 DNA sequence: TGTGCCAGCAGTTGGGCCGGGGGATTGGATGGCTACACCTTC.